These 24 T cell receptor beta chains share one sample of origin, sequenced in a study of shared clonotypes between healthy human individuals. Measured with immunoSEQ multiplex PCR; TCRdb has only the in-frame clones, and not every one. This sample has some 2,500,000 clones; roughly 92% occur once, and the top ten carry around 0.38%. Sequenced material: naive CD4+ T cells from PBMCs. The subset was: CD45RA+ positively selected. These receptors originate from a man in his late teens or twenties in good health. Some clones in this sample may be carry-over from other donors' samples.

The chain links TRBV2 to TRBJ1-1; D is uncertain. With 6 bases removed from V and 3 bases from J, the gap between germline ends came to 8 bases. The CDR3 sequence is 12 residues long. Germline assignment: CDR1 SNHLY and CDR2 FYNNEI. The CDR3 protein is CASRVVYTEAFF. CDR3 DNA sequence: TGTGCCAGCAGAGTTGTTTACACTGAAGCTTTCTTT.

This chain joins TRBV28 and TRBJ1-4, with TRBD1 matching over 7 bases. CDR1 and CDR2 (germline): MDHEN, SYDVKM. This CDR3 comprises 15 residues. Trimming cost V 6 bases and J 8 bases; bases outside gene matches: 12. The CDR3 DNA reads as TGTGCCAGCAGACCAGACAGGGCCCGGGAAGAAAAACTGTTTTTT. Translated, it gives CASRPDRAREEKLFF. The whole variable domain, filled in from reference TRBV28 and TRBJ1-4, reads DVKVTQSSRYLVKRTGEKVFLECVQDMDHENMFWYRQDPGLGLRLIYFSYDVKMKEKGDIPEGYSVSREKKERFSLILESASTNQTSMYLCASRPDRAREEKLFFGSGTQLSVL.

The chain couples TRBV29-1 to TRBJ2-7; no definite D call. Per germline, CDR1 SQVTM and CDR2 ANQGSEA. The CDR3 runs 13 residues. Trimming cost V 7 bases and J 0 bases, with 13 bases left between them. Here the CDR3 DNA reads TGCAGCGCCCGCGGCGGCTACTCCTACGAGCAGTACTTC. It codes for CSARGGYSYEQYF.

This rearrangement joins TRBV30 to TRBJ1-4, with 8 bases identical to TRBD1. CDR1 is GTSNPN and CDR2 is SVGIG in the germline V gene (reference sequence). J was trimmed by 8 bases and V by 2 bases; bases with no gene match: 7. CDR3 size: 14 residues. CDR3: CAWSRGQGPEKLFF. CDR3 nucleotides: TGTGCCTGGAGTCGCGGACAGGGCCCCGAAAAACTGTTTTTT.

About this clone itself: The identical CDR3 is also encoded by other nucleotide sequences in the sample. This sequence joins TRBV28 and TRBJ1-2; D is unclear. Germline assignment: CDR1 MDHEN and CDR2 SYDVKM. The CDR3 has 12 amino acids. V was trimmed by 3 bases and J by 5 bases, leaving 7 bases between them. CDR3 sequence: CASSFQAYGYTF. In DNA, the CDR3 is TGTGCCAGCAGTTTTCAGGCTTATGGCTACACCTTC.

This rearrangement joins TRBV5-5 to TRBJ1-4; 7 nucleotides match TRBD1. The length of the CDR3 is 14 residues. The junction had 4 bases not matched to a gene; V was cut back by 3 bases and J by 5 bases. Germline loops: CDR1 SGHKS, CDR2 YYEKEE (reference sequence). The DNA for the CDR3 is TGTGCCAGCAGCTCTGGACAGGTGAATGAAAAACTGTTTTTT. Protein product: CASSSGQVNEKLFF.

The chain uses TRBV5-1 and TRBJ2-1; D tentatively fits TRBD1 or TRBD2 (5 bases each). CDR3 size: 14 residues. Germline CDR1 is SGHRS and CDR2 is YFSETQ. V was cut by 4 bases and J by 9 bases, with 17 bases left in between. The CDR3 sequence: CASSRDPPRSEQFF. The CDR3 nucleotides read TGCGCCAGCAGCCGGGACCCGCCGAGGAGTGAGCAGTTCTTC.

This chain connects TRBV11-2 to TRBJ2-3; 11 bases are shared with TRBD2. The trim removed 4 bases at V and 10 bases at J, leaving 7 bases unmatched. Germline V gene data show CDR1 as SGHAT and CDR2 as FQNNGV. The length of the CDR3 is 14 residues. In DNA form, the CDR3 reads TGTGCCAGCAGCTCCACTAGCGGGAGTAGCCCGCAGTATTTT. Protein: CASSSTSGSSPQYF.

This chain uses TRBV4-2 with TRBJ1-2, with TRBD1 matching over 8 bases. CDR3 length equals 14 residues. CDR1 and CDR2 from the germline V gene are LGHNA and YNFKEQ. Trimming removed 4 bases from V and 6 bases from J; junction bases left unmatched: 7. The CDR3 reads CASSPHPQGDGYTF. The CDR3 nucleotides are TGTGCCAGCAGCCCCCATCCACAGGGGGATGGCTACACCTTC.

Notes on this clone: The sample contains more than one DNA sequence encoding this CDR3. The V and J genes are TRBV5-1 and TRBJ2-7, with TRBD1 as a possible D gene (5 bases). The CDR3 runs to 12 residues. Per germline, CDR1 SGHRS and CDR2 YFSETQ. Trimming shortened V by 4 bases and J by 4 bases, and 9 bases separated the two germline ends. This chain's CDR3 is CASSPQGYEQYF. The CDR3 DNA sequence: TGCGCCAGCAGCCCGCAGGGATACGAGCAGTACTTC.

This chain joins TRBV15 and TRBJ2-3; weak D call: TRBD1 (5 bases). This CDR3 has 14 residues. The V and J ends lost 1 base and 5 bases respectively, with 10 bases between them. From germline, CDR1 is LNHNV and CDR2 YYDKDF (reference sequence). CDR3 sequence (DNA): TGTGCCACCAGCAGAGGGGAAAGGGGAGATACGCAGTATTTT. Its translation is CATSRGERGDTQYF.

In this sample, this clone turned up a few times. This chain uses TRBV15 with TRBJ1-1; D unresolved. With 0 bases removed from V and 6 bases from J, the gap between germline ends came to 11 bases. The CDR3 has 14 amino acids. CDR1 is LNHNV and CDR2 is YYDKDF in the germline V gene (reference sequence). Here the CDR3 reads CATSRDLSGPEAFF. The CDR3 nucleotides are TGTGCCACCAGCAGAGATCTTTCCGGGCCTGAAGCTTTCTTT.

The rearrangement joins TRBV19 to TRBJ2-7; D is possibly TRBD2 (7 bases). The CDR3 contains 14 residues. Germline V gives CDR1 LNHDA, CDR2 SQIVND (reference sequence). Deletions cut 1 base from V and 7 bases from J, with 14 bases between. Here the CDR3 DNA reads TGTGCCAGTAGTATAGGCGGGGGCGCGGGTGAGCAGTACTTC. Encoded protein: CASSIGGGAGEQYF. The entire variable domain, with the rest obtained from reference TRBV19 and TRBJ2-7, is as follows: DGGITQSPKYLFRKEGQNVTLSCEQNLNHDAMYWYRQDPGQGLRLIYYSQIVNDFQKGDIAEGYSVSREKKESFPLTVTSAQKNPTAFYLCASSIGGGAGEQYFGPGTRLTVT.

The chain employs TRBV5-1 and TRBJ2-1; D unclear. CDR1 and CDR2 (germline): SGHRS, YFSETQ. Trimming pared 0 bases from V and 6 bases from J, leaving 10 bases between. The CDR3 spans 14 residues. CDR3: CASSLAASFNEQFF. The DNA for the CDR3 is TGCGCCAGCAGCTTGGCGGCTAGTTTCAATGAGCAGTTCTTC.

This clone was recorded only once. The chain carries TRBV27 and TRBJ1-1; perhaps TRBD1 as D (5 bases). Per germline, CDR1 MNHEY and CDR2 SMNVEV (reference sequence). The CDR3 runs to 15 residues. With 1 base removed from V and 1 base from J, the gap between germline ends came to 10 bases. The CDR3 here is CASSLWGRQNTEAFF. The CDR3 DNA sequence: TGTGCCAGCAGTTTATGGGGCCGACAGAACACTGAAGCTTTCTTT.

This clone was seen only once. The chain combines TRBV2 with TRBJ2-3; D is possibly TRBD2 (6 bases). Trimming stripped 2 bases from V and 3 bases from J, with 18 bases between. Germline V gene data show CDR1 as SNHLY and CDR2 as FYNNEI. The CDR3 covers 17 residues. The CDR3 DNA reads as TGTGCCAGCAGTGAACCCTCGTGGGGGGTTGGGACAGATACGCAGTATTTT. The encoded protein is CASSEPSWGVGTDTQYF.

The CDR3 reads CSVAPGAREQYF. CDR3 DNA: TGCAGCGTTGCGCCAGGGGCTCGGGAGCAGTACTTC. This chain links TRBV29-1 with TRBJ2-7; possible D gene TRBD1, 6 bases. Germline loops: CDR1 SQVTM, CDR2 ANQGSEA. With 4 bases removed from V and 7 bases from J, the gap between germline ends came to 14 bases. The CDR3 contains 12 residues.

CDR3: CASSLKKARLALTYEQYF. The CDR3 DNA sequence: TGTGCCAGCAGCTTAAAAAAGGCCCGACTAGCACTAACCTACGAGCAGTACTTC. The rearrangement uses TRBV7-2 and TRBJ2-7; the match to TRBD2 covers 7 bases. Per germline, CDR1 SGHTA and CDR2 FQGNSA. The V segment lost 2 bases and the J segment 2 bases; nucleotides outside the gene matches: 15. The length of the CDR3 is 18 residues.

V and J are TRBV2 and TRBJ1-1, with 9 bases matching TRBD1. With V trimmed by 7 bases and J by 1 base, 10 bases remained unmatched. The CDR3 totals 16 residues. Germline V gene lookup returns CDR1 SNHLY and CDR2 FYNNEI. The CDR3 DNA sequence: TGTGCCAGCAAGGGGGACAGGGTTGGGAGGAACACTGAAGCTTTCTTT. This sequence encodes CASKGDRVGRNTEAFF.

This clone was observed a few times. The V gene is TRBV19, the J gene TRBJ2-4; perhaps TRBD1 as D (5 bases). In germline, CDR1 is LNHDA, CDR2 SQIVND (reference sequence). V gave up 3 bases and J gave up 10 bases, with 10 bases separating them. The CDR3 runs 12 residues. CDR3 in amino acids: CASSIGQGIQYF. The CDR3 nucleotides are TGTGCCAGTAGTATCGGGCAGGGTATTCAGTACTTC.

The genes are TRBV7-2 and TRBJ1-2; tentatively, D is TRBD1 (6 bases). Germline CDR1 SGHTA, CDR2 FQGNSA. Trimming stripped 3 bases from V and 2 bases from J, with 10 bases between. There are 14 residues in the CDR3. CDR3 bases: TGTGCCAGCAGCTTCGGACAGAACAACTATGGCTACACCTTC. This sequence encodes CASSFGQNNYGYTF.

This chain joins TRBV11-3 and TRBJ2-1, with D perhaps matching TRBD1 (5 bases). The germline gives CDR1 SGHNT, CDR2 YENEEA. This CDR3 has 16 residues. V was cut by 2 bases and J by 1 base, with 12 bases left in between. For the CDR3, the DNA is TGTGCCAGCAGCTTAAGTATTGGGGCTTCCTACAATGAGCAGTTCTTC. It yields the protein CASSLSIGASYNEQFF.

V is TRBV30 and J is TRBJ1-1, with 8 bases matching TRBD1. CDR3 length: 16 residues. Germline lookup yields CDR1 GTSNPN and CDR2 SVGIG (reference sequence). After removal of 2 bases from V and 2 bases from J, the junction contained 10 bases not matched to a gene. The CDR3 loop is CAWSSGQAFDNTEAFF. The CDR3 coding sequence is TGTGCCTGGAGTTCGGGACAGGCATTCGACAACACTGAAGCTTTCTTT.

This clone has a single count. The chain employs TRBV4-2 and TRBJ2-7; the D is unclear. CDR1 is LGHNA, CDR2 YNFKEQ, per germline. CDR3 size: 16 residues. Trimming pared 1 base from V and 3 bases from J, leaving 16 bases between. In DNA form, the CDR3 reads TGTGCCAGCAGCCAAGGTGTTGGTAGGAAGGGCTACGAGCAGTACTTC. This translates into CASSQGVGRKGYEQYF.